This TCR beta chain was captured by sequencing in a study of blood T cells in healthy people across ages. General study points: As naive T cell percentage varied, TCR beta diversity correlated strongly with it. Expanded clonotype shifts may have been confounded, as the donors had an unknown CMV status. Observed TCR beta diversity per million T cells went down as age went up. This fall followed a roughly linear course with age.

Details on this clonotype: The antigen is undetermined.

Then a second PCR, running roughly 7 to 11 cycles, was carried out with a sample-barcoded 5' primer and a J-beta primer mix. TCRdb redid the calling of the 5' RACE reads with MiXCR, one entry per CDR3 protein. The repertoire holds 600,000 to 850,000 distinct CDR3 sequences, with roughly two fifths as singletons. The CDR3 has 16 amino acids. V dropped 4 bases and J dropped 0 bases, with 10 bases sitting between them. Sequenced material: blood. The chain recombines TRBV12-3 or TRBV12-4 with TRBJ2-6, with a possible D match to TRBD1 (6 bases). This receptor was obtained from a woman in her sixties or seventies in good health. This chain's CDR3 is CASSSRGSSGANVLTF. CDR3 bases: TGTGCCAGCAGTTCCAGGGGAAGCTCTGGGGCCAACGTCCTGACTTTC.